This T cell receptor beta chain emerged from a study of cytotoxic CD8 clonotypes in ibrutinib-treated CLL. At the level of the study: Partial responders 24, complete 2; roughly 12 progressed and around 15 stayed in remission by median roughly 5.5 years. Study-level results: Clonality climbed at ibrutinib response, then dropped toward baseline at progression.

Germline CDR1 PRHDT, CDR2 FYEKMQ (reference sequence). The CDR3 totals 16 residues. The V end lost 1 base, the J end lost 6 bases, and 15 bases lay between the germline ends. Of note for this clone: Its specificity is not known.

Using immunoSEQ multiplex PCR, the repertoire was profiled, and TCRdb retains in-frame clones only, with some absent. Here the sample spans approximately 13,000 clones, roughly 76% being singletons. This chain connects TRBV13 to TRBJ2-2; TRBD1 is a possible D gene (5 bases). The starting material was PBMCs, obtained before ibrutinib treatment. This clonotype originated in a human donor with chronic lymphocytic leukemia. The CDR3 nucleotides are TGTGCCAGCAGCTTAGCCCCGGCAGGGTCGGCCGGGGAGCTGTTTTTT. Amino acid sequence: CASSLAPAGSAGELFF.